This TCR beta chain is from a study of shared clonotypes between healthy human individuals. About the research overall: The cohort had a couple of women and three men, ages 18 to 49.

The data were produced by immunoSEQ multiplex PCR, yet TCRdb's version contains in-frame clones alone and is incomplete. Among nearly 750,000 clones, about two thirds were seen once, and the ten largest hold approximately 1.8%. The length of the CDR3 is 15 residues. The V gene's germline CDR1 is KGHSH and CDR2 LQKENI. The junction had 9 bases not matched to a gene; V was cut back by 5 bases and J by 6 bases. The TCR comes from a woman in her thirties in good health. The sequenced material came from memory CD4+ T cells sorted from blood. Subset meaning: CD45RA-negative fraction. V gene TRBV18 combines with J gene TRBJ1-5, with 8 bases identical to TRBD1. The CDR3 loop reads CASSMTGEKGQPQHF. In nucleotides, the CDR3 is TGTGCCAGCTCAATGACAGGGGAGAAGGGTCAGCCCCAGCATTTT.